The rows below give T cell receptor beta chains drawn from one sample of a study of blood T cell repertoires in COVID-19. This table comes from immunoSEQ multiplex PCR, and its TCRdb copy is limited to in-frame clones, with some not included. The data show roughly 200,000 clones, roughly 77% seen once. The specimen was peripheral blood. The source of these receptors is a woman of 80 years or more with COVID-19, enrolled during active disease. The CDR3 runs from the conserved cysteine through the conserved F or W. The D gene is left open where the match is weak. Clone sizes are given selectively: once, few, many, or a class where the clone is expanded.

TRBJ2-5,TRBV6-1,TRBD2,-,TGTGCCAGCAGTGAATGGCCGGGGGGCCAAGAGACCCAGTACTTC,CASSEWPGGQETQYF
TRBJ2-1,TRBV7-9,TRBD2,-,TGTGCCAGCAGCTATCTAGCGGGAGTCTACAATGAGCAGTTCTTC,CASSYLAGVYNEQFF
TRBJ1-6,TRBV5-3,TRBD1,few,TGTGCCAGAAGCCTCGGACAGGGAAGCTCACCCCTCCACTTT,CARSLGQGSSPLHF
TRBJ2-2,TRBV23-1,-,-,TGCGCCAGCAGCCTCGGAAATATGGAGGACGGGGAGCTGTTTTTT,CASSLGNMEDGELFF
TRBJ1-2,TRBV5-6,TRBD1,-,TGTGCCAGCAGCTCACCGGGACAGGGGTCACGCTACACCTTC,CASSSPGQGSRYTF
TRBJ2-1,TRBV6-1,TRBD2,-,TGTGCCAGCAGTGACTACCCTGGTAGCGGGGTGGACAATGAGCAGTTCTTC,CASSDYPGSGVDNEQFF
TRBJ2-5,TRBV5-1,-,-,TGCGCCAGCAGTCCCGCGGGGATCCAAGAGACCCAGTACTTC,CASSPAGIQETQYF
TRBJ2-2,TRBV7-6,TRBD1,-,TGTGCCAGCAGCTTAGATACAGGGGAGACCGGGGAGCTGTTTTTT,CASSLDTGETGELFF
TRBJ2-2,TRBV7-9,-,-,TGTGCCAGCAGCTCCTGGACTACTACCGGGGAGCTGTTTTTT,CASSSWTTTGELFF
TRBJ2-7,TRBV19,-,-,TGTGCCAGTAGTATTTCTCAGGGGATCTACGAGCAGTACTTC,CASSISQGIYEQYF
TRBJ2-5,TRBV5-1,-,-,TGCGCCAGCAGCCGGGGGTTCCAAGAGACCCAGTACTTC,CASSRGFQETQYF
TRBJ1-5,TRBV6-4,-,-,TGTGCCAGCAGTGCCCCTAGCGTCGCTCAGCCCCAGCATTTT,CASSAPSVAQPQHF
TRBJ1-2,TRBV18,TRBD1,-,TGTGCCAGCTCACCATTAGGGGGCGGCGGCTACACCTTC,CASSPLGGGGYTF
TRBJ2-3,TRBV10-1,TRBD2,-,TGCGCCAGCAGTGGAGCGGGGGGCGGCCCAGATACGCAGTATTTT,CASSGAGGGPDTQYF
TRBJ2-7,TRBV2,TRBD1,-,TGTGCCAGCAGTGAAGGACAGGGGGCTCCCTCCTACGAGCAGTACTTC,CASSEGQGAPSYEQYF
TRBJ2-2,TRBV19,-,-,TGTGCCAGTAGTCGAGAGAGAAGCCTGACCGGGGAGCTGTTTTTT,CASSRERSLTGELFF
TRBJ2-7,TRBV5-5,TRBD1,-,TGTGCCAGCAGCCCGTGGACAGGGGCCTACGAGCAGTACTTC,CASSPWTGAYEQYF
TRBJ2-1,TRBV7-2,-,-,TGTGCCAGCAGCTTTACGACGGGGGGCTGGAAGTTCTTC,CASSFTTGGWKFF
TRBJ2-1,TRBV27,TRBD2,-,TGTGCCAGCAGTCCGCGGGACTACTACCTTTTGGGCAATGAGCAGTTCTTC,CASSPRDYYLLGNEQFF
TRBJ2-3,TRBV7-6,TRBD2,-,TGTGCCAGCAGCTTAGGTCGGGGGGGACTAGCGGGGCGGCCGTATTTT,CASSLGRGGLAGRPYF
TRBJ2-1,TRBV4-3,-,-,TGCGCCAGCAGCCACCGGGCGGGGTCCTACAATGAGCAGTTCTTC,CASSHRAGSYNEQFF
TRBJ2-7,TRBV29-1,-,-,TGCAGCGTTGGCGGCGGGACAGCAGCCTACGAGCAGTACTTC,CSVGGGTAAYEQYF
TRBJ2-2,TRBV7-2,-,-,TGTGCCAGCAGCCTAAAAAGGGGCTCCAACACCGGGGAGCTGTTTTTT,CASSLKRGSNTGELFF
TRBJ1-1,TRBV28,-,-,TGTGCCAGCAGCCATTTCGGAGGGGAGGGGAACACTGAAGCTTTCTTT,CASSHFGGEGNTEAFF
TRBJ2-7,TRBV2,-,-,TGTGCCAGCAGTGAACGCTACGAGCAGTACTTC,CASSERYEQYF
TRBJ2-1,TRBV9,-,-,TGTGCCAGCAGCGTAGGGGCAGGGGAGCCTTACAATGAGCAGTTCTTC,CASSVGAGEPYNEQFF
TRBJ1-2,TRBV6-4,-,-,TGTGCCAGCAGTGACTCGGCTCATGGCTACACCTTC,CASSDSAHGYTF
TRBJ2-2,TRBV15,-,-,TGTGCCACCAGCAGAGATATTGCCGGGAGAGCCGGGGAGCTGTTTTTT,CATSRDIAGRAGELFF
TRBJ2-1,TRBV29-1,-,-,TGCAGCGTTGTGAAACGGTACAATGAGCAGTTCTTC,CSVVKRYNEQFF
TRBJ2-3,TRBV7-9,-,-,TGTGCCAGCAGCTTATATAGCACAGATACGCAGTATTTT,CASSLYSTDTQYF
TRBJ2-1,TRBV7-2,-,-,TGTGCCAGCAGCTTTACCCATTATAGAGGCTATGAGCAGTTCTTC,CASSFTHYRGYEQFF
TRBJ2-7,TRBV5-4,-,-,TGTGCCAGCAGCTTTGGAAGGACAAAAGGCCGATACGAGCAGTACTTC,CASSFGRTKGRYEQYF
TRBJ1-3,TRBV19,TRBD1,-,TGTGCCAGTAGCAGGGACAGGGGACGCTCTGGAAACACCATATATTTT,CASSRDRGRSGNTIYF
TRBJ2-1,TRBV4-3,-,many,TGCGCCAGCAGCCAAAGGTCGGAGGAGCAGTTCTTC,CASSQRSEEQFF
TRBJ1-2,TRBV25-1,-,-,TGTGCCAGCAGTGAAGGCGGAGGAAACTATGGCTACACCTTC,CASSEGGGNYGYTF
TRBJ1-2,TRBV7-9,-,-,TGTGCCAGCAGCCGAACAGGGAACTATGGCTACACCTTC,CASSRTGNYGYTF
TRBJ2-1,TRBV6-5,-,-,TGTGCCAGCAGCACCAGGGGATACAATGAGCAGTTCTTC,CASSTRGYNEQFF
TRBJ2-3,TRBV5-6,TRBD2,-,TGTGCCAGCAGCTTGGCCCTATATAGCGGGAGAGGGGATACGCAGTATTTT,CASSLALYSGRGDTQYF
TRBJ2-2,TRBV6-1,TRBD1,-,TGTGCCAGCGTCGGACAGGGGGCTTACACCGGGGAGCTGTTTTTT,CASVGQGAYTGELFF
TRBJ2-3,TRBV5-1,-,few,TGCGCCAGCGCGAGGGGGGGAAGCACAGATACGCAGTATTTT,CASARGGSTDTQYF
TRBJ1-4,TRBV6-5,-,once,TGTGCCAGCAGTTACCGGTCTCAACCAGGAAGAAAACTGTTTTTT,CASSYRSQPGRKLFF
TRBJ2-7,TRBV21-1,-,-,TGTGCCAGCAGCACGTCTAGCTCTAGCTACGAGCAGTACTTC,CASSTSSSSYEQYF
TRBJ1-1,TRBV3-1/TRBV3-2,-,-,TGTGCCAGCAGCCAGGGCCGTTCCATGAACACTGAAGCTTTCTTT,CASSQGRSMNTEAFF
TRBJ2-7,TRBV5-1,TRBD1,-,TGCGCCAGCAGCCGGACAGGGGGCTCCTACGAGCAGTACTTC,CASSRTGGSYEQYF
TRBJ2-1,TRBV5-5,-,-,TGTGCCAGCAGCTTGCGGGGATTGGGGTTCTTC,CASSLRGLGFF
TRBJ2-6,TRBV3-1/TRBV3-2,TRBD1,-,TGTGCCAGCAGCCGCCTACCCAGGGGGTATGGGGCCAACGTCCTGACTTTC,CASSRLPRGYGANVLTF
TRBJ1-1,TRBV7-2,-,-,TGTGCCAGCAGCGCCGCCCGGGGGAACACTGAAGCTTTCTTT,CASSAARGNTEAFF
TRBJ2-7,TRBV19,TRBD2,-,TGTGCCAGTAGTATCGGCGGGAGGGGCGACGAGCAGTACTTC,CASSIGGRGDEQYF
TRBJ2-7,TRBV28,-,-,TGTGCCAGCAGCCCCTTTCGGAGGATAAACTACGAGCAGTACTTC,CASSPFRRINYEQYF